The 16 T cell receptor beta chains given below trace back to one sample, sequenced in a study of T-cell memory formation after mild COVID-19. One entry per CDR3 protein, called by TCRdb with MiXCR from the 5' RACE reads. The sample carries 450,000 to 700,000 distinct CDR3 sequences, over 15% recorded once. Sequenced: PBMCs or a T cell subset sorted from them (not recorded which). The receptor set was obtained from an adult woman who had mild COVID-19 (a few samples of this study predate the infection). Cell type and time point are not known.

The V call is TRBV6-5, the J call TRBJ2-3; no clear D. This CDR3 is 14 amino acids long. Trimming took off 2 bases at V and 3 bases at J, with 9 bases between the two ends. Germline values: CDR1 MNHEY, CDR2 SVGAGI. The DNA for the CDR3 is TGTGCCAGCAGTTACGCCCAGACTACAGATACGCAGTATTTT. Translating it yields CASSYAQTTDTQYF.

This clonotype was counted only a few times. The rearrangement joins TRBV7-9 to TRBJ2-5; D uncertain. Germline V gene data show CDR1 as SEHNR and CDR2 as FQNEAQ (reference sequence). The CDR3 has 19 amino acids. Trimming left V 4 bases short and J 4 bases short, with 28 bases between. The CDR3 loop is CASSSSYGDRGPYGETQYF. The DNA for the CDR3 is TGTGCCAGCAGCTCATCATATGGAGATAGAGGCCCGTATGGAGAGACCCAGTACTTC.

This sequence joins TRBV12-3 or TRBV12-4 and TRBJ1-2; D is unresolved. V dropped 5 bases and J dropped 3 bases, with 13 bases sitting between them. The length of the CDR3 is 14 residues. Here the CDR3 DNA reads TGTGCCAGCAGTCCCCCGGGATTGGACTATGGCTACACCTTC. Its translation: CASSPPGLDYGYTF.

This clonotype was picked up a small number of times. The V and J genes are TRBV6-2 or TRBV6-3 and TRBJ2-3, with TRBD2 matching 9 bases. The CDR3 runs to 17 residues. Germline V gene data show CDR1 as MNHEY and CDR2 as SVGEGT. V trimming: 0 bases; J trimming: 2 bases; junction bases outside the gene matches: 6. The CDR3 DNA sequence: TGTGCCAGCAGTTACTCGATAGCGGGAGTGTTCACAGATACGCAGTATTTT. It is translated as CASSYSIAGVFTDTQYF.

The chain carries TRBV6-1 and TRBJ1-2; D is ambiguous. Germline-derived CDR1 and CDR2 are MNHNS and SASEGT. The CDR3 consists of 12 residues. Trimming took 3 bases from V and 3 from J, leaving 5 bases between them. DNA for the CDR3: TGTGCCAGCAGTGAGTTGTACTATGGCTACACCTTC. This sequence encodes CASSELYYGYTF.

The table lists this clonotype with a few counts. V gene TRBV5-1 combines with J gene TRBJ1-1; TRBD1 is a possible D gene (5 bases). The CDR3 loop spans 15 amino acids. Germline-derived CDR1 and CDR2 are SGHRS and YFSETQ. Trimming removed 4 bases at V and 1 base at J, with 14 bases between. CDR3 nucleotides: TGCGCCAGCAGCCCGTCGGGGGTAGGGAACACTGAAGCTTTCTTT. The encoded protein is CASSPSGVGNTEAFF.

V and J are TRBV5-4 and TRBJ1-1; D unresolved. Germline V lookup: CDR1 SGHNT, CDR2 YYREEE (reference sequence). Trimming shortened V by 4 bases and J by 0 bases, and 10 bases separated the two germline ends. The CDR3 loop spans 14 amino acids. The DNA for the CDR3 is TGTGCCAGCAGCCAATACAGCCTGAACACTGAAGCTTTCTTT. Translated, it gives CASSQYSLNTEAFF.

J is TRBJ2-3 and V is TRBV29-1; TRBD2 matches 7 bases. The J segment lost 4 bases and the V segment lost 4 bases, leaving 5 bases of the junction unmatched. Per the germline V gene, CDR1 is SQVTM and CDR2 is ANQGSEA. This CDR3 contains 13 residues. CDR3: CSVAAGPADTQYF. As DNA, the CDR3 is TGCAGCGTTGCAGCGGGACCGGCAGATACGCAGTATTTT.

The CDR3 region is CAISELGVGDEQYF. The DNA of the CDR3 is TGTGCCATCAGTGAATTGGGCGTGGGGGACGAGCAGTACTTC. This chain uses TRBV10-3 with TRBJ2-7, with D possibly being TRBD1 or TRBD2 (5 bases each). Germline values: CDR1 ENHRY, CDR2 SYGVKD. The CDR3 sequence is 14 residues long. Trimming cost V 3 bases and J 5 bases, with 14 bases left between them.

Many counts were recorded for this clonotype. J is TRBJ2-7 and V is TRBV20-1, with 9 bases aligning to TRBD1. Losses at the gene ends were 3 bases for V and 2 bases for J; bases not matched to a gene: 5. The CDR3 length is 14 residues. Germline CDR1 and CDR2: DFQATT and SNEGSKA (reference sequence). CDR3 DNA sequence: TGCAGTGCTAGTTCCCGGGACAGGGCCTACGAGCAGTACTTC. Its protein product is CSASSRDRAYEQYF.

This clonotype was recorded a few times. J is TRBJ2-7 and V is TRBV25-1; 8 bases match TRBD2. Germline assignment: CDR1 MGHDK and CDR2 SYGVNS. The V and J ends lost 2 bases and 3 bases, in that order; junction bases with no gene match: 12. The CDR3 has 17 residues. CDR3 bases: TGTGCCAGCAGTGAAGCGGGGGGAGGTTCATCGGGCTACGAGCAGTACTTC. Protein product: CASSEAGGGSSGYEQYF.

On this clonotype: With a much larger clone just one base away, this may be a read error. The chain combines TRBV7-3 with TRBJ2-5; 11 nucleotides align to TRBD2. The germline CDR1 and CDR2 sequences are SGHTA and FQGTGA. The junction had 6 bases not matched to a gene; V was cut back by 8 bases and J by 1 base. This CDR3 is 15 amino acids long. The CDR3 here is CASCPGTSGQETQYF. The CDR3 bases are TGTGCCAGCTGCCCAGGGACTAGCGGCCAAGAGACCCAGTACTTC.

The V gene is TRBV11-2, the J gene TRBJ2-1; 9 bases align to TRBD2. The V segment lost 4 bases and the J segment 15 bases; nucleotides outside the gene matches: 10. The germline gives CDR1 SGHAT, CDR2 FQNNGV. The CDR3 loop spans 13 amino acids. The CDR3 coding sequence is TGTGCCAGCAGCTCCCAAAGCGGGGGGTCGTCGTTCTTC. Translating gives CASSSQSGGSSFF.

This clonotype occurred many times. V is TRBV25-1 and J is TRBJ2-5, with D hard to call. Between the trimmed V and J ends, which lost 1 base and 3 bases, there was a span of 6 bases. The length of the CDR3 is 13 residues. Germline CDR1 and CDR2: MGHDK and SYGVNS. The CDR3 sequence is CASSESPKETQYF. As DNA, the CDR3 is TGTGCCAGCAGTGAATCTCCGAAAGAGACCCAGTACTTC.

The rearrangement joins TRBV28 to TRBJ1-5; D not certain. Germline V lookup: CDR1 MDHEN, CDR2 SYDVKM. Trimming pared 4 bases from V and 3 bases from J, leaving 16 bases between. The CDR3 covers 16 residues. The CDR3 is CASSSLDWSNNQPQHF. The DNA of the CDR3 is TGTGCCAGCAGTTCGCTGGACTGGTCTAACAATCAGCCCCAGCATTTT.

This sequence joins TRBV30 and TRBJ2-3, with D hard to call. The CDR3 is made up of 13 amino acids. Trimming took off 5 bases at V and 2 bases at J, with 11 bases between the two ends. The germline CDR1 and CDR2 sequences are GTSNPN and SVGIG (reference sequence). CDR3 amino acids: CAWDTVNTDTQYF. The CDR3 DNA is TGTGCCTGGGATACGGTTAACACAGATACGCAGTATTTT.